This T cell receptor beta chain was obtained from a study of shared clonotypes between healthy human individuals. From germline, CDR1 is SGHAT and CDR2 FQNNGV. The CDR3 consists of 15 residues. The V end was cut by 0 bases, the J end by 2 bases, with 8 bases between. This clone was picked up one time. Method: immunoSEQ multiplex PCR; TCRdb's copy keeps in-frame clones and lacks some. The sample contains nearly 1 million clones, about three quarters of which appear only once. This receptor was obtained from a man younger than 35 in good health. The chain couples TRBV11-2 to TRBJ1-3, with a tentative D call TRBD1 (5 bases). The material sequenced was memory CD4+ T cells sorted from blood. Subset given: CD45RA-negative fraction. The chain's CDR3 is CASSLDPRAGNTIYF. CDR3 nucleotide sequence: TGTGCCAGCAGCTTAGATCCCAGGGCTGGAAACACCATATATTTT.